This is a list of T cell receptor beta chains from one sample in a study of tumor-infiltrating lymphocytes in primary liver carcinoma. One entry per CDR3 protein results from TCRdb running MiXCR on the multiplex PCR reads. The sample contains about 50,000 distinct CDR3 sequences, about 80% of which appear only once. The material sequenced was liver tumor tissue from sampling region 5. All receptors derive from a middle-aged man with primary liver carcinoma and hepatitis B virus infection. Each CDR3 is given without its conserved first and last residue. Fields, in order: V gene, J gene, CDR3 protein.

TRBV4-3,TRBJ2-5,TSSQAASGRTGGTQY
TRBV18,TRBJ2-4,ASSPLAGAKNIQY
TRBV11-1,TRBJ2-2,ASSYTGPFSCELF
TRBV6-1,TRBJ1-5,VSSAREDPPQH
TRBV2,TRBJ1-1,ASSAPGGVAEAF
TRBV12-3/TRBV12-4,TRBJ1-5,ASMRGTAINQPQH
TRBV29-1,TRBJ1-2,SVDTGGSGYRGYS
TRBV6-2/TRBV6-3,TRBJ1-2,ASGLFNYGYT
TRBV7-2,TRBJ2-7,ASSLLLTSGRNEQY
TRBV11-1,TRBJ2-2,ASSFTEPFSVELF